These 20 T cell receptor beta chains originate from one sample sequenced in a study of identical twins. TCRdb reanalysed the 5' RACE reads using MiXCR and keeps one entry per CDR3 protein. The top ten hold roughly 2% of the sample, which has approximately 700,000 distinct CDR3 sequences, approximately 6% seen once. The sequenced sample was naive T cells sorted from blood. The receptors were gathered from a man in his late teens or twenties in good health.

This clonotype came up a few times. This sequence joins TRBV20-1 and TRBJ2-1; 7 bases line up with TRBD2. Germline V gene data show CDR1 as DFQATT and CDR2 as SNEGSKA (reference sequence). With 4 bases clipped from V and 6 bases from J, the junction kept 6 bases outside the gene matches. The CDR3 has 13 amino acids. Written as DNA, the CDR3 is TGCAGTGCTATGACTAGCAGCTCCAATGAGCAGTTCTTC. Amino acid sequence: CSAMTSSSNEQFF.

This clonotype occurred many times. The V call is TRBV12-3 or TRBV12-4, the J call TRBJ2-5; 7 bases fit TRBD2. This CDR3 is built from 16 residues. V lost 6 bases to trimming and J lost 3 bases; unmatched junction nucleotides: 13. CDR3 coding DNA: TGTGCCAGCAGCTCCCATCTCCTAGCGGCAAAAGAGACCCAGTACTTC. It codes for CASSSHLLAAKETQYF.

The table lists this clonotype with a few counts. This chain links TRBV5-6 with TRBJ1-5, with TRBD1 as a possible D gene (5 bases). The V end was cut by 2 bases, the J end by 7 bases, with 13 bases between. The germline V gene encodes CDR1 SGHDT and CDR2 YYEEEE. The CDR3 is 14 amino acids. The CDR3 spells CASSLLEQGQPQHF. The CDR3 bases are TGTGCCAGCAGCTTATTGGAGCAGGGACAGCCCCAGCATTTT.

In its sample, this clonotype was seen many times. The chain has TRBV14 and TRBJ2-1, with 11 positions matching TRBD2. V was clipped by 4 bases and J by 0 bases; unmatched bases: 8. This CDR3 comprises 18 residues. Germline V CDR1 and CDR2: SGHDN, FVKESK. In DNA, the CDR3 is TGTGCCAGCAGCCGGGGACTAGCGGCCATCAGCTCCTACAATGAGCAGTTCTTC. This encodes CASSRGLAAISSYNEQFF.

This clonotype was detected only a few times. This chain joins TRBV6-1 and TRBJ1-5; D possibly corresponds to TRBD1 (6 bases). Germline V lookup: CDR1 MNHNS, CDR2 SASEGT. This CDR3 is built from 13 residues. The V end lost 7 bases, the J end lost 4 bases, and 11 bases lay between the germline ends. CDR3: CASKGQLNQPQHF. The CDR3, as DNA: TGTGCCAGCAAAGGACAGCTAAATCAGCCCCAGCATTTT.

This clonotype was detected many times. The rearrangement joins TRBV20-1 to TRBJ2-3, with a tentative D call TRBD1 (5 bases). V lost 0 bases to trimming and J lost 5 bases, with 15 bases between them. Germline CDR1 reads DFQATT; CDR2 reads SNEGSKA (reference sequence). The CDR3 has 15 residues. CDR3 coding DNA: TGCAGTGCTAGAGATCATTCAGGGTCCCGAGATACGCAGTATTTT. Its protein is CSARDHSGSRDTQYF.

J is TRBJ2-7 and V is TRBV20-1; 10 nucleotides align to TRBD2. After removal of 1 base from V and 6 bases from J, the junction contained 15 bases not matched to a gene. The CDR3 has 17 residues. The germline V gene encodes CDR1 DFQATT and CDR2 SNEGSKA (reference sequence). DNA of the CDR3: TGCAGTGCTAGAGTCCAAAGAAGCGGGAGGGCCTTAGGCGAGCAGTACTTC. It yields the protein CSARVQRSGRALGEQYF.

A few counts support this clonotype. The rearrangement uses TRBV12-3 or TRBV12-4 and TRBJ2-7; 11 bases agree with TRBD2. Trimming removed 3 bases from V and 4 bases from J; junction bases left unmatched: 14. The CDR3 is 18 residues long. CDR3 bases: TGTGCCAGCAGTTTCGGACACACACTAGCGGGAGCTTTTTACGAGCAGTACGTC. It is translated as CASSFGHTLAGAFYEQYV.

Only a few counts were recorded for this clonotype. The chain has TRBV11-3 and TRBJ2-1, with D perhaps matching TRBD1 or TRBD2 (5 bases each). The CDR3 totals 16 residues. Trimming removed 5 bases from V and 8 bases from J, with 22 bases in between. CDR1 and CDR2 (germline): SGHNT, YENEEA. CDR3 protein: CASSTFGDPTMYEQFF. Written as DNA, the CDR3 is TGTGCCAGCAGCACCTTCGGGGACCCTACTATGTATGAGCAGTTCTTC.

There are a few counts of this clonotype. CDR3 nucleotides: TGCAGCGTTGGGGGCCAGCTGACTTATGGCTACACCTTC. Residues: CSVGGQLTYGYTF. The chain links TRBV29-1 to TRBJ1-2; perhaps TRBD1 as D (5 bases). The V end was cut by 4 bases, the J end by 5 bases, with 14 bases between. The germline V gene has CDR1 SQVTM and CDR2 ANQGSEA. The CDR3 runs 13 residues.

In its sample, this clonotype was seen many times. The J gene is TRBJ2-7, the V gene TRBV4-2; tentatively, D is TRBD2 (5 bases). Trimming stripped 3 bases from V and 1 base from J, with 13 bases between. The CDR3 consists of 15 residues. Germline V lookup: CDR1 LGHNA, CDR2 YNFKEQ. In nucleotides, the CDR3 is TGTGCCAGCAGCCAGTACGAGGGATTATCCTACGAGCAGTACTTC. Protein product: CASSQYEGLSYEQYF.

The CDR3 spells CASSPRQGKIGLRTDTQYF. CDR3 DNA sequence: TGCGCCAGCAGCCCGCGACAGGGGAAGATTGGGTTGCGCACAGATACGCAGTATTTT. The V gene is TRBV5-1, the J gene TRBJ2-3, with TRBD1 matching 8 bases. CDR3 size: 19 residues. V lost 4 bases and J lost 1; bases outside the gene matches: 17. Looked up from germline, CDR1 is SGHRS and CDR2 is YFSETQ.

Many counts were recorded for this clonotype. The rearrangement joins TRBV6-5 to TRBJ2-1, with D unclear. Between the trimmed V and J ends, which lost 1 base and 2 bases, there was a span of 9 bases. CDR1 MNHEY and CDR2 SVGAGI come from the germline V gene. This CDR3 comprises 15 residues. The DNA for the CDR3 is TGTGCCAGCAGTTACTTCCCGCTCACCTACAATGAGCAGTTCTTC. Protein sequence: CASSYFPLTYNEQFF.

This chain joins TRBV25-1 and TRBJ2-3, with a tentative D call TRBD2 (5 bases). This CDR3 has 15 amino acids. Germline CDR1 MGHDK, CDR2 SYGVNS. Trimming took off 1 base at V and 0 bases at J, with 8 bases between the two ends. The CDR3 DNA reads TGTGCCAGCAGTGAATCTCCGGGAAGCACAGATACGCAGTATTTT. Translation: CASSESPGSTDTQYF.

This clonotype was found many times. The chain is built from TRBV12-3 or TRBV12-4 and TRBJ1-2, with D unresolved. Trimming took off 2 bases at V and 5 bases at J, with 18 bases between the two ends. The CDR3 has 16 amino acids. The CDR3 DNA follows: TGTGCCAGCAGTTTATATATCGAACGGCCCGGTTATGGCTACACCTTC. Residues: CASSLYIERPGYGYTF.

At least ten counts were recorded for this clonotype. V usage is TRBV20-1 and J usage is TRBJ1-1; tentatively, D is TRBD1 (5 bases). Germline CDR1 reads DFQATT; CDR2 reads SNEGSKA (reference sequence). V lost 6 bases to trimming and J lost 4 bases, with 21 bases between them. This CDR3 comprises 15 residues. The DNA of the CDR3 is TGCAGTGCCCCCGGGGGAGTTTTGAGTGGCACTGAAGCTTTCTTT. Encoded protein: CSAPGGVLSGTEAFF.

The table lists this clonotype with many counts. This chain connects TRBV6-5 to TRBJ2-7; no firm D call. Germline CDR1 MNHEY, CDR2 SVGAGI. This CDR3 has 15 amino acids. The germline V and J ends were trimmed by 0 bases and 2 bases, with 11 bases remaining between them. CDR3 nucleotide sequence: TGTGCCAGCAGTTACTCGGGGTCAGCGACCTACGAGCAGTACTTC. Protein sequence: CASSYSGSATYEQYF.

This clonotype has ten or more counts. The chain uses TRBV15 and TRBJ2-1; maybe TRBD2 (6 bases). Deletions cut 1 base from V and 7 bases from J, with 11 bases between. Germline V gene data show CDR1 as LNHNV and CDR2 as YYDKDF (reference sequence). The CDR3 spans 14 residues. The DNA of the CDR3 is TGTGCCACCAGCAGAGTGGAGGGCCCGAATGAGCAGTTCTTC. It yields the protein CATSRVEGPNEQFF.

In this sample, this clonotype turned up a few times. The chain employs TRBV7-6 and TRBJ2-7; 7 bases match TRBD2. In germline, CDR1 is SGHVS, CDR2 FNYEAQ. J was trimmed by 0 bases and V by 1 base; bases with no gene match: 6. The CDR3 runs 16 residues. The CDR3 loop is CASSLGMSGTSYEQYF. The CDR3 bases are TGTGCCAGCAGCTTAGGTATGAGCGGGACCTCCTACGAGCAGTACTTC.

A word on this clonotype: This sequence may be a read error, since a much larger clone differs from it by one base. V and J are TRBV11-2 and TRBJ2-1; a weak D match, TRBD2 (6 bases). The V gene's germline CDR1 is SGHAT and CDR2 FQNNGV. This CDR3 spans 17 amino acids. Trimming left V 2 bases short and J 12 bases short, with 26 bases between. CDR3 in amino acids: CASSLTGIRLGEAGQFF. DNA of the CDR3: TGTGCCAGCAGCTTAACGGGAATCAGGCTTGGGGAGGCTGGGCAGTTCTTC.